The 24 T cell receptor beta chains below were found in one sample sequenced in a study of cytomegalovirus exposure and HLA in healthy donors. Some clones are missing from TCRdb's copy, which holds only in-frame ones; the method was immunoSEQ multiplex PCR. Of around 260,000 clones in the sample, roughly 88% are singletons; the top ten hold roughly 3%. The sequenced sample consisted of PBMCs. The receptor source for this set is a woman aged 25 to 39 in good health and CMV-seronegative.

Turning to this clone: Different DNA sequences within this sample yield the same CDR3. The rearrangement links TRBV9 to TRBJ2-1; D is ambiguous. The CDR3 is 12 amino acids. Trimming removed 0 bases from V and 4 bases from J, with 2 bases in between. Germline V CDR1 and CDR2: SGDLS, YYNGEE. CDR3 coding DNA: TGTGCCAGCAGCGTAGGTTACAATGAGCAGTTCTTC. Translation gives CASSVGYNEQFF.

The chain combines TRBV5-8 with TRBJ1-4; unclear D gene. The CDR3 loop spans 16 amino acids. Germline values: CDR1 SGHTS, CDR2 YDEGEE. V was shortened by 1 base and J by 3 bases, with 13 bases between the two germline ends. The CDR3: CASSLTVIGANEKLFF. DNA for the CDR3: TGTGCCAGCAGCTTGACGGTTATTGGGGCTAATGAAAAACTGTTTTTT. The complete variable domain, with remaining parts taken from reference TRBV5-8 and TRBJ1-4, reads EAGVTQSPTHLIKTRGQQATLRCSPISGHTSVYWYQQALGLGLQFLLWYDEGEERNRGNFPPRFSGRQFPNYSSELNVNALELEDSALYLCASSLTVIGANEKLFFGSGTQLSVL.

The V gene is TRBV28, the J gene TRBJ2-1; tentative D call: TRBD1 (5 bases). The length of the CDR3 is 19 residues. CDR1 MDHEN and CDR2 SYDVKM come from the germline V gene. V lost 5 bases to trimming and J lost 0 bases, with 23 bases between them. CDR3 amino acids: CASSRRAASRRSSYNEQFF. CDR3 in DNA: TGTGCCAGCAGTCGCAGGGCCGCCTCCCGGCGAAGCTCCTACAATGAGCAGTTCTTC.

This chain joins TRBV7-2 and TRBJ2-7; D not resolved. The germline gives CDR1 SGHTA, CDR2 FQGNSA. Trimming left V 1 base short and J 5 bases short, with 9 bases between. The CDR3 has 13 amino acids. Written as DNA, the CDR3 is TGTGCCAGCAGCTTAGAGTCCGCACACGAGCAGTACTTC. It yields the protein CASSLESAHEQYF.

The chain recombines TRBV9 with TRBJ2-7; TRBD2 agrees at 9 bases. Per the germline V gene, CDR1 is SGDLS and CDR2 is YYNGEE. This CDR3 spans 14 amino acids. J was trimmed by 6 bases and V by 4 bases; bases with no gene match: 8. CDR3 bases: TGTGCCAGCAGCCTTGGGACTAGCATTGGCGAGCAGTACTTC. Encoded protein: CASSLGTSIGEQYF.

The sample holds one count of this clone. This sequence joins TRBV7-9 and TRBJ2-7, with D possibly TRBD1 on 5 matching bases. V lost 7 bases and J lost 0, with 10 bases in between. The CDR3 contains 13 residues. Germline V CDR1 and CDR2: SEHNR, FQNEAQ (reference sequence). CDR3 DNA sequence: TGTGCCAGCACCGCGACAGCCTCCTACGAGCAGTACTTC. Its translation is CASTATASYEQYF.

The gene calls are TRBV5-5 and TRBJ2-2; D gene unclear. This CDR3 region has 12 residues. Germline CDR1 SGHKS, CDR2 YYEKEE (reference sequence). V dropped 1 base and J dropped 5 bases, with 3 bases sitting between them. The CDR3 bases are TGTGCCAGCAGCTTGACAACCGGGGAGCTGTTTTTT. Protein product: CASSLTTGELFF. The whole variable domain, remainder taken from reference TRBV5-5 and TRBJ2-2, is DAGVTQSPTHLIKTRGQQVTLRCSPISGHKSVSWYQQVLGQGPQFIFQYYEKEERGRGNFPDRFSARQFPNYSSELNVNALLLGDSALYLCASSLTTGELFFGEGSRLTVL.

This clone has a single count. The chain joins TRBV28 to TRBJ2-2; TRBD2 might be the D (6 bases). V was shortened by 6 bases and J by 2 bases, with 13 bases between the two germline ends. Germline V gene data show CDR1 as MDHEN and CDR2 as SYDVKM. CDR3 length equals 15 residues. In DNA, the CDR3 is TGTGCCAGCAGGGGGGACTTCCTTAACACCGGGGAGCTGTTTTTT. Protein: CASRGDFLNTGELFF.

V usage is TRBV7-9 and J usage is TRBJ1-4; 9 bases fit TRBD1. CDR1 and CDR2 from the germline V gene are SEHNR and FQNEAQ (reference sequence). This CDR3 is 16 amino acids long. J was trimmed by 8 bases and V by 8 bases; bases with no gene match: 15. CDR3 protein: CASLKEGQGLREKLFF. The CDR3 nucleotides read TGTGCCAGCCTTAAGGAGGGACAGGGATTAAGGGAAAAACTGTTTTTT.

The rearrangement joins TRBV15 to TRBJ2-2; D could derive from TRBD1 or TRBD2 (5 bases each). The germline gives CDR1 LNHNV, CDR2 YYDKDF (reference sequence). V lost 5 bases to trimming and J lost 6 bases, with 16 bases between them. The CDR3 contains 15 residues. Here the CDR3 DNA reads TGTGCCACCAGCTCCGGGACCCCAATCCCCGGGGAGCTGTTTTTT. The encoded protein is CATSSGTPIPGELFF.

The chain links TRBV5-1 to TRBJ2-2; TRBD1 matches 9 bases. Germline CDR1 reads SGHRS; CDR2 reads YFSETQ. The CDR3 spans 18 residues. V was pared by 0 bases and J by 5 bases, with 11 bases of the junction left unmatched. The CDR3 here is CASSLGLPGQGGTGELFF. The CDR3 DNA follows: TGCGCCAGCAGCTTGGGACTGCCGGGACAGGGAGGTACCGGGGAGCTGTTTTTT.

This clone showed up just a few times. The chain links TRBV4-3 to TRBJ2-5; D not resolved. This CDR3 is 15 amino acids long. V lost 2 bases to trimming and J lost 2 bases, with 12 bases between them. Germline CDR1 reads LGHNA; CDR2 reads YSLEER. Here the CDR3 reads CASSQFRSGQETQYF. The CDR3, as DNA: TGCGCCAGCAGCCAATTCCGGTCAGGACAAGAGACCCAGTACTTC.

This sequence joins TRBV21-1 and TRBJ2-7; no check of the table's D call, TRBD1, against the DNA was made. TRBV21-1 is annotated as a pseudogene. CDR3 length: 15 residues. CDR3 in amino acids: CASSKETELWDEQYF. The CDR3 nucleotides are TGTGCCAGCAGCAAAGAGACAGAGTTATGGGACGAGCAGTACTTC.

The chain combines TRBV4-3 with TRBJ2-7; maybe TRBD2 (5 bases). V was shortened by 1 base and J by 0 bases, with 7 bases between the two germline ends. This CDR3 has 14 amino acids. Per germline, CDR1 LGHNA and CDR2 YSLEER. For the CDR3, the DNA is TGCGCCAGCAGCCAAGGGACTTTCTCCTACGAGCAGTACTTC. Translated, it gives CASSQGTFSYEQYF.

The genes are TRBV4-1 and TRBJ2-1; no clear D. The V end lost 4 bases, the J end lost 6 bases, and 13 bases lay between the germline ends. The CDR3 loop spans 14 amino acids. Per germline, CDR1 MGHRA and CDR2 YSYEKL. CDR3 nucleotides: TGCGCCAGCAGCCCGGACCCAGTATCCAATGAGCAGTTCTTC. Protein sequence: CASSPDPVSNEQFF.

The chain combines TRBV18 with TRBJ2-2; 11 bases line up with TRBD2. Unmatched junction bases numbered 13, after V lost 1 base and J lost 0 bases. The germline V gene has CDR1 KGHSH and CDR2 LQKENI. This CDR3 comprises 21 residues. Here the CDR3 DNA reads TGTGCCAGCTCACCACGAGTAGCGGGAGGGCTATCGTCAGCGAACACCGGGGAGCTGTTTTTT. Its protein product is CASSPRVAGGLSSANTGELFF.

This clone was observed a single time. The chain recombines TRBV11-2 with TRBJ2-1; D ambiguous. The germline V and J ends were trimmed by 5 bases and 12 bases, with 14 bases remaining between them. The CDR3 sequence is 12 residues long. Germline CDR1 is SGHAT and CDR2 is FQNNGV. CDR3 DNA sequence: TGTGCCAGCAGCCCCAGCACAATTGGGCAGTTCTTC. Amino acids: CASSPSTIGQFF.

The chain links TRBV2 to TRBJ2-7; D not certain. This CDR3 comprises 17 residues. The germline CDR1 and CDR2 sequences are SNHLY and FYNNEI. Trimming pared 1 base from V and 3 bases from J, leaving 19 bases between. CDR3 in DNA: TGTGCCAGCAGTGAAGGATTAGGCAGGCTCTACAACTACGAGCAGTACTTC. Its translation is CASSEGLGRLYNYEQYF.

V gene TRBV29-1 combines with J gene TRBJ2-2; D unclear. The germline V gene encodes CDR1 SQVTM and CDR2 ANQGSEA. V gave up 6 bases and J gave up 3 bases, with 14 bases separating them. The CDR3 is 14 amino acids. The CDR3 region has the DNA TGCAGCGTCTCCATCCATGGGGACACCGGGGAGCTGTTTTTT. Translated, it gives CSVSIHGDTGELFF.

The chain links TRBV19 to TRBJ2-7; D is possibly TRBD2 (5 bases). With 1 base removed from V and 3 bases from J, the gap between germline ends came to 10 bases. Germline values: CDR1 LNHDA, CDR2 SQIVND (reference sequence). The CDR3 runs to 14 residues. DNA of the CDR3: TGTGCCAGTAGTATAGGGTATGGAGGCTACGAGCAGTACTTC. Protein sequence: CASSIGYGGYEQYF.

V is TRBV7-8 and J is TRBJ1-3; possible D gene TRBD1, 6 bases. The germline V gene has CDR1 SGHVS and CDR2 FQNEAQ. With 5 bases removed from V and 7 bases from J, the gap between germline ends came to 12 bases. There are 13 residues in the CDR3. The CDR3 loop reads CASSRGPGNTIYF. The CDR3 bases are TGTGCCAGCAGCCGGGGGCCGGGGAACACCATATATTTT.

The chain joins TRBV28 to TRBJ2-2; D is possibly TRBD2 (6 bases). Per germline, CDR1 MDHEN and CDR2 SYDVKM. The V and J ends lost 2 bases and 1 base respectively, with 11 bases between them. The CDR3 has 16 amino acids. CDR3 DNA sequence: TGTGCCAGCAGTTTAAAGGGCGGGGTGAACACCGGGGAGCTGTTTTTT. Its protein product is CASSLKGGVNTGELFF.

The rearrangement links TRBV7-3 to TRBJ2-1, with D perhaps matching TRBD1 (5 bases). The CDR3 covers 15 residues. In germline, CDR1 is SGHTA, CDR2 FQGTGA. V was pared by 3 bases and J by 3 bases, with 12 bases between. The DNA of the CDR3 is TGTGCCAGCAGCTTGACAGAATCGAGCTACAATGAGCAGTTCTTC. Residues: CASSLTESSYNEQFF.

This clone has only a few counts. This rearrangement joins TRBV25-1 to TRBJ2-7; D is ambiguous. The germline V and J ends were trimmed by 8 bases and 0 bases, with 17 bases remaining between them. Germline-derived CDR1 and CDR2 are MGHDK and SYGVNS. This CDR3 comprises 15 residues. CDR3 nucleotides: TGTGCCAGCTTACCCTATAGCAAGAGCTCCTACGAGCAGTACTTC. Translating it yields CASLPYSKSSYEQYF.